The 2 T cell receptor beta chains in this list originate from one sample, sequenced in a study of cytomegalovirus exposure and HLA in healthy donors. PCR involved 60 Vbeta and 13 Jbeta primers. Sequenced by immunoSEQ multiplex PCR; TCRdb stores in-frame clones only, minus some. The listing records more than 90,000 clones. Sequencing was performed on PBMCs. The receptors here all came from a man between 40 and 49 years old in good health and CMV-seropositive.

The chain combines TRBV10-3 with TRBJ1-5; tentative D call: TRBD1 (6 bases). Germline V gene sequence: CDR1 ENHRY, CDR2 SYGVKD. The CDR3 is 16 residues long. Trimming pared 0 bases from V and 6 bases from J, leaving 15 bases between. DNA of the CDR3: TGTGCCATCAGTGAGTCAGTTTCGGGGGGCCTTCAGCCCCAGCATTTT. Residues: CAISESVSGGLQPQHF.

The V call is TRBV7-9, the J call TRBJ2-7; D possibly corresponds to TRBD1 (5 bases). Trimming cost V 1 base and J 6 bases, with 19 bases left between them. This CDR3 comprises 16 residues. Per germline, CDR1 SEHNR and CDR2 FQNEAQ (reference sequence). CDR3 in DNA: TGTGCCAGCAGCTTAGTATCGGTCGGACACTCTTTCGAGCAGTACTTC. This encodes CASSLVSVGHSFEQYF.